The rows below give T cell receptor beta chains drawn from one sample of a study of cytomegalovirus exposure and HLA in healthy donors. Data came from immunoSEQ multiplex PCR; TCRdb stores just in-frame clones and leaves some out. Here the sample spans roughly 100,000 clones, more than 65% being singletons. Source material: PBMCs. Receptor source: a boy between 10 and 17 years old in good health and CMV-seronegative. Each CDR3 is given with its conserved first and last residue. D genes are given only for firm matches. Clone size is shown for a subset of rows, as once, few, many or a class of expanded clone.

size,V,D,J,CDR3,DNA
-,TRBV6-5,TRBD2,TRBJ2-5,CASGLAGRFRETQYF,TGTGCCAGCGGACTAGCGGGTCGTTTTCGAGAGACCCAGTACTTC
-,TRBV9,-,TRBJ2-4,CASSVDRENIQYF,TGTGCCAGCAGCGTAGACCGGGAAAACATTCAGTACTTC
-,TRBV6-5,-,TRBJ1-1,CATLGRKGIYTEAFF,TGTGCCACCTTGGGGCGCAAGGGGATTTACACTGAAGCTTTCTTT
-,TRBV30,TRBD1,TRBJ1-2,CAWNAVLTGGNTF,TGTGCCTGGAACGCCGTACTTACAGGGGGCAACACCTTC
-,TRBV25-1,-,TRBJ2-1,CASSESTSWGVYNEQFF,TGTGCCAGCAGTGAATCGACTAGTTGGGGAGTCTACAATGAGCAGTTCTTC
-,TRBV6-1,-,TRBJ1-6,CAAAGNGNNSPLHF,TGTGCCGCAGCAGGGAACGGTAATAATTCACCCCTCCACTTT
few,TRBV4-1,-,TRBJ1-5,CASSQSPRGSNQPQHF,TGCGCCAGCAGCCAGTCCCCTCGCGGTAGCAATCAGCCCCAGCATTTT
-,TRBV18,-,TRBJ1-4,CASSLWGATNEKLFF,TGTGCCAGCTCCCTTTGGGGCGCAACTAATGAAAAACTGTTTTTT
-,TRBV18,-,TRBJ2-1,CASSPRVTTNNEQFF,TGTGCCAGCTCACCACGAGTGACTACCAACAATGAGCAGTTCTTC
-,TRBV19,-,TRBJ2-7,CASSISAGSEQYF,TGTGCCAGTAGTATCTCAGCGGGTAGCGAGCAGTACTTC
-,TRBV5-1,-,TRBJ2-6,CASTNSGANVLTF,TGCGCCAGCACCAACTCTGGGGCCAACGTCCTGACTTTC
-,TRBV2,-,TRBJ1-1,CASSEALGGKAFF,TGTGCCAGCAGTGAAGCGCTGGGAGGGAAAGCTTTCTTT
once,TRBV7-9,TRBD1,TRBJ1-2,CASSSGTGATDNYGYTF,TGTGCCAGCAGCTCCGGGACAGGGGCCACCGACAACTATGGCTACACCTTC
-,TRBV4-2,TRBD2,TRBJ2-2,CASSQGLAGTNTGELFF,TGTGCCAGCAGCCAGGGACTAGCGGGGACGAACACCGGGGAGCTGTTTTTT
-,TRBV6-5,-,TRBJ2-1,CASTRLGGTDEQFF,TGTGCCAGCACCCGCCTCGGGGGAACGGATGAGCAGTTCTTC
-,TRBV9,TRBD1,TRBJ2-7,CASSVSGQPYEQYF,TGTGCCAGCAGCGTGTCGGGACAGCCCTACGAGCAGTACTTC
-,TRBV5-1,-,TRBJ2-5,CASSLSPGTLETQYF,TGCGCCAGCAGCTTGTCTCCAGGTACCCTGGAGACCCAGTACTTC
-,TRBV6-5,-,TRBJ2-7,CASSRTGSYEQYF,TGTGCCAGCAGCCGGACTGGTAGCTACGAGCAGTACTTC
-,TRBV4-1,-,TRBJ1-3,CASSGRPGISGNTIYF,TGCGCCAGCAGCGGTCGACCGGGTATCTCTGGAAACACCATATATTTT
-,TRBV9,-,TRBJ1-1,CASSGTTDEAFF,TGTGCCAGCAGCGGGACAACGGATGAAGCTTTCTTT
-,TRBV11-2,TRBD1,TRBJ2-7,CASSFGTGMGEQYF,TGTGCCAGCAGCTTCGGGACAGGGATGGGCGAGCAGTACTTC
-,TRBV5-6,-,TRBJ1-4,CASINLRQGREKLFF,TGTGCCAGCATCAACTTGCGGCAGGGTCGTGAAAAACTGTTTTTT
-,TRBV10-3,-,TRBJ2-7,CANGPEDGYEQYF,TGTGCCAACGGACCGGAGGATGGCTACGAGCAGTACTTC
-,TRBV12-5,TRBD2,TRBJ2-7,CASGPQAGGYEQYF,TGTGCTAGTGGCCCCCAAGCGGGAGGCTACGAGCAGTACTTC
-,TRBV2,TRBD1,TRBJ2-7,CASSGQGNSYEQYF,TGTGCCAGCAGTGGACAGGGGAACTCCTACGAGCAGTACTTC
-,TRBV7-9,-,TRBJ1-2,CASSLAGQGSVYGYTF,TGTGCCAGCAGCTTAGCGGGGCAGGGTAGTGTCTATGGCTACACCTTC
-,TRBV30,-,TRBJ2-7,CAWSVREGQGWLWGEQYF,TGTGCCTGGAGTGTACGGGAGGGACAGGGATGGTTATGGGGGGAGCAGTACTTC
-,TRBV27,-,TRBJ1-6,CASSPNRLYTYNSPLHF,TGTGCCAGCAGTCCTAACAGGTTATACACCTATAATTCACCCCTCCACTTT
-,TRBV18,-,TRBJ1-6,CASSPSRSSYNSPLHF,TGTGCCAGCTCACCATCTAGGAGCTCCTATAATTCACCCCTCCACTTT
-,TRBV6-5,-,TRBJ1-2,CASSGHPWNYGYTF,TGTGCCAGCAGTGGACACCCCTGGAACTATGGCTACACCTTC
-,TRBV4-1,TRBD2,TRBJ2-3,CASSQESGGSTYTQYF,TGCGCCAGCAGCCAAGAGAGCGGGGGCAGCACATATACGCAGTATTTT
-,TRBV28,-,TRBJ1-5,CASSLSGQGNQPQHF,TGTGCCAGCAGTTTATCAGGGCAGGGCAATCAGCCCCAGCATTTT
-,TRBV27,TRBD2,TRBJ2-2,CASSRPLAGGHGELFF,TGTGCCAGCAGTCGTCCTCTAGCGGGAGGGCACGGGGAGCTGTTTTTT
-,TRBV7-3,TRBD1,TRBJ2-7,CASSLTSTFIVSRHRQGVYEQYF,TGTGCCAGCAGCTTAACGTCTACTTTTATTGTTAGCCGTCACAGACAGGGTGTCTACGAGCAGTACTTC
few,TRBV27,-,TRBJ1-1,CASSLLSSGTEAFF,TGTGCCAGCAGTTTATTATCGAGCGGCACTGAAGCTTTCTTT
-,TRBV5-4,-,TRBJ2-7,CASSLGGRVYEQYF,TGTGCCAGCAGCTTGGGAGGCAGGGTCTACGAGCAGTACTTC
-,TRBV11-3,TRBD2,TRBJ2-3,CASSLSGSSTDTQYF,TGTGCCAGCAGCTTAAGCGGGAGCAGCACAGATACGCAGTATTTT
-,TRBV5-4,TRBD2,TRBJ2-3,CASSPKLAGGQGDTQYF,TGTGCCAGCAGCCCAAAATTAGCGGGGGGGCAAGGTGATACGCAGTATTTT
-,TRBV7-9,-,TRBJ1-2,CASTTLGGGAFYGYTF,TGTGCCAGCACCACCCTCGGTGGGGGCGCTTTTTATGGCTACACCTTC
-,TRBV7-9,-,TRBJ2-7,CASSFLVGQNEQYF,TGTGCCAGCAGCTTCCTTGTTGGACAGAACGAGCAGTACTTC
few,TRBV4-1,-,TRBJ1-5,CASSAGPRSQPQHF,TGCGCCAGCAGCGCCGGCCCAAGGAGCCAGCCCCAGCATTTT
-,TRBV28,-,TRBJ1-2,CASRSEAGYTF,TGTGCCAGCAGGTCTGAGGCTGGCTACACCTTC
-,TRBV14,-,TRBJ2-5,CASSQERQRWETQYF,TGTGCCAGCAGCCAAGAACGTCAGCGTTGGGAGACCCAGTACTTC
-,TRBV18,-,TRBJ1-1,CASSDDMNTEAFF,TGTGCCAGCTCAGACGACATGAACACTGAAGCTTTCTTT
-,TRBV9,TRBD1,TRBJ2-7,CASSDGTGGHEQYF,TGTGCCAGCAGCGACGGGACAGGGGGACACGAGCAGTACTTC
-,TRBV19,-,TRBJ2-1,CASSISTNNEQFF,TGTGCCAGTAGTATTTCTACTAACAATGAGCAGTTCTTC
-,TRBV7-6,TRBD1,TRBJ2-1,CASSLGQGPYNEQFF,TGTGCCAGCAGCTTAGGACAGGGTCCCTACAATGAGCAGTTCTTC
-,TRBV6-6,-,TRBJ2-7,CASSYGQTSYEQYF,TGTGCCAGCAGTTATGGACAGACCTCCTACGAGCAGTACTTC
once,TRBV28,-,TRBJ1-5,CASSLRGIARGNQPQHF,TGTGCCAGCAGTTTGAGGGGGATAGCTAGGGGCAATCAGCCCCAGCATTTT
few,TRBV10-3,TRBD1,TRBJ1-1,CAISDLLLRQGNTEAFF,TGTGCCATCAGTGACTTATTGTTGAGACAGGGCAACACTGAAGCTTTCTTT